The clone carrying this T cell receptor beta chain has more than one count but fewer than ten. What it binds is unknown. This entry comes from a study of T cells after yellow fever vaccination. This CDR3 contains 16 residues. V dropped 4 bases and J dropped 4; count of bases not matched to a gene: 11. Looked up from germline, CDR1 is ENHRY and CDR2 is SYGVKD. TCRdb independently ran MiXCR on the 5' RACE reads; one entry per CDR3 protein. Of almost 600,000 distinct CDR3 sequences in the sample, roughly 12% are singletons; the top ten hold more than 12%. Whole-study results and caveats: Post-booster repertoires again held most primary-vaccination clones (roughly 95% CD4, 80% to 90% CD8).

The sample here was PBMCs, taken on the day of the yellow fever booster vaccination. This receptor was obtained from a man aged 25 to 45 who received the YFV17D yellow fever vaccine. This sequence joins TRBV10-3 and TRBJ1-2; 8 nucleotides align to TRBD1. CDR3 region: CAISAQGANPSYGYTF. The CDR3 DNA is TGTGCCATCAGTGCCCAGGGGGCGAACCCATCCTATGGCTACACCTTC.